The 19 T cell receptor beta chains listed next were all sequenced from one sample in a study of cytomegalovirus exposure and HLA in healthy donors (dated 2017 in TCRdb). The library was made by the immunoSEQ multiplex PCR assay. For the multiplex PCR, a mixture combining 60 forward primers for TCR Vbeta segments and 13 reverse primers for TCR Jbeta segments was used. Imported from immuneACCESS, the table was reduced by TCRdb to in-frame sequences with V and J called. These copies leave out some clones; in studies compared against another copy, an unresolved V gene accounts for under half, and the cause of the remainder is not known. Here the sample has about 190,000 clones; roughly 13% occur a single time. Clones ranked in the top ten supply about 7.8% of the sample. Material for sequencing was PBMCs. The receptors originated from a man aged 50 or older in good health and CMV-seropositive.

The V call is TRBV4-3, the J call TRBJ1-2; D might be TRBD1 (6 bases). V lost 1 base to trimming and J lost 1 base, with 13 bases between them. The length of the CDR3 is 16 residues. Per germline, CDR1 LGHNA and CDR2 YSLEER. The CDR3 coding sequence is TGCGCCAGCAGCCAAGGTTTGGGGGCGGGTAACTATGGCTACACCTTC. Protein: CASSQGLGAGNYGYTF.

This clone showed up just a few times. The chain employs TRBV5-4 and TRBJ2-2, with D unresolved. V was cut by 4 bases and J by 0 bases, with 13 bases left in between. Per germline, CDR1 SGHNT and CDR2 YYREEE (reference sequence). CDR3 size: 16 residues. The CDR3: CASSPSSGSNTGELFF. As DNA, the CDR3 is TGTGCCAGCAGCCCCTCTTCAGGATCGAACACCGGGGAGCTGTTTTTT.

The chain joins TRBV18 to TRBJ1-1; D is undetermined. CDR1 is KGHSH and CDR2 is LQKENI in the germline V gene. Trimming removed 2 bases at V and 2 bases at J, with 9 bases between. The CDR3 runs 14 residues. The CDR3 sequence: CASSPVQFNTEAFF. DNA of the CDR3: TGTGCCAGCTCACCAGTACAGTTCAACACTGAAGCTTTCTTT. The whole variable domain, filled in from reference TRBV18 and TRBJ1-1, reads NAGVMQNPRHLVRRRGQEARLRCSPMKGHSHVYWYRQLPEEGLKFMVYLQKENIIDESGMPKERFSAEFPKEGPSILRIQQVVRGDSAAYFCASSPVQFNTEAFFGQGTRLTVV.

This clone was counted only a few times. This sequence joins TRBV7-2 and TRBJ1-2; 9 nucleotides match TRBD1. Germline V CDR1 and CDR2: SGHTA, FQGNSA. Unmatched junction bases numbered 6, after V lost 5 bases and J lost 2 bases. This CDR3 contains 15 residues. The CDR3 loop is CASSPGTGHNYGYTF. In DNA form, the CDR3 reads TGTGCCAGCAGCCCCGGGACAGGGCACAACTATGGCTACACCTTC.

V gene TRBV5-4 combines with J gene TRBJ2-1; 10 positions agree with TRBD2. The V segment lost 5 bases and the J segment 4 bases; nucleotides outside the gene matches: 6. The CDR3 sequence is 15 residues long. The germline V gene encodes CDR1 SGHNT and CDR2 YYREEE (reference sequence). Here the CDR3 reads CASRQSGGGYNEQFF. CDR3 sequence (DNA): TGTGCCAGCAGACAGAGCGGGGGGGGATACAATGAGCAGTTCTTC.

This chain uses TRBV28 with TRBJ2-6, with D unresolved. Trimming took 3 bases from V and 3 from J, leaving 18 bases between them. The germline CDR1 and CDR2 sequences are MDHEN and SYDVKM. The CDR3 length is 18 residues. CDR3: CASSLGRSALFGANVLTF. In DNA, the CDR3 is TGTGCCAGCAGTTTGGGCCGGTCAGCCTTGTTTGGGGCCAACGTCCTGACTTTC.

The sample holds a few counts of this clone. The chain uses TRBV6-1 and TRBJ2-5; perhaps TRBD1 as D (6 bases). The CDR3 loop spans 14 amino acids. The germline gives CDR1 MNHNS, CDR2 SASEGT. V gave up 6 bases and J gave up 5 bases, with 16 bases separating them. This CDR3 is CASSEQGYGETQYF. CDR3 nucleotides: TGTGCCAGCAGCGAACAGGGATACGGGGAGACCCAGTACTTC.

The CDR3 region has the DNA TGTGCCAGCAGCCCCCAGGGTAACTATGGCTACACCTTC. The encoded protein is CASSPQGNYGYTF. The chain uses TRBV11-3 and TRBJ1-2; tentatively, D is TRBD1 (5 bases). Trimming took off 5 bases at V and 1 base at J, with 8 bases between the two ends. Germline lookup yields CDR1 SGHNT and CDR2 YENEEA. This CDR3 has 13 amino acids.

The J gene is TRBJ1-6, the V gene TRBV6-1, with D possibly matching TRBD1 (5 bases). V was trimmed by 3 bases and J by 13 bases, leaving 7 bases between them. The CDR3 sequence is 11 residues long. Germline CDR1 and CDR2: MNHNS and SASEGT. CDR3 in amino acids: CASSEGGPLHF. The DNA of the CDR3 is TGTGCCAGCAGTGAGGGGGGGCCCCTCCACTTT.

J is TRBJ1-4 and V is TRBV5-6; TRBD1 agrees at 7 bases. Germline CDR1 and CDR2: SGHDT and YYEEEE. V lost 4 bases and J lost 8; bases outside the gene matches: 8. This CDR3 is built from 14 residues. CDR3 nucleotides: TGTGCCAGCAGCCAACAGGGGCCGAAAGAAAAACTGTTTTTT. It translates to CASSQQGPKEKLFF.

The sample holds a few counts of this clone. This chain connects TRBV20-1 to TRBJ2-7; D remains ambiguous. The V gene's germline CDR1 is DFQATT and CDR2 SNEGSKA (reference sequence). The CDR3 totals 11 residues. The V end was cut by 1 base, the J end by 5 bases, with 6 bases between. CDR3 sequence: CSARAGDEQYF. CDR3 bases: TGCAGTGCTAGAGCGGGTGACGAGCAGTACTTC.

This clone occurred a few times. The chain has TRBV19 and TRBJ1-1, with D tentatively TRBD1 (5 bases). Trimming took 5 bases from V and 1 from J, leaving 8 bases between them. CDR1 and CDR2 from the germline V gene are LNHDA and SQIVND (reference sequence). This CDR3 comprises 13 residues. The CDR3 spells CASSLGGNTEAFF. The CDR3 nucleotides read TGTGCCAGTAGTCTCGGGGGGAACACTGAAGCTTTCTTT.

Only a few counts were recorded for this clone. V and J are TRBV11-3 and TRBJ2-1, with a weak D call TRBD2 (5 bases). V lost 6 bases and J 10 bases, leaving 13 bases between the germline ends. CDR3 length: 12 residues. Germline lookup yields CDR1 SGHNT and CDR2 YENEEA. Written as DNA, the CDR3 is TGTGCCAGCAGAGGGAGCCTCCCCGAGCAGTTCTTC. Translating gives CASRGSLPEQFF. Based on the CDR3 plus reference TRBV11-3 and TRBJ2-1, the full variable domain is EAGVVQSPRYKIIEKKQPVAFWCNPISGHNTLYWYLQNLGQGPELLIRYENEEAVDDSQLPKDRFSAERLKGVDSTLKIQPAELGDSAVYLCASRGSLPEQFFGPGTRLTVL.

This clone has just a few counts. Other DNA sequences of this sample code for an identical CDR3. The genes are TRBV19 and TRBJ1-1, with D hard to call. Trimming took off 5 bases at V and 1 base at J, with 5 bases between the two ends. This CDR3 has 12 residues. The germline V gene encodes CDR1 LNHDA and CDR2 SQIVND (reference sequence). CDR3 in amino acids: CASSFQNTEAFF. CDR3 nucleotides: TGTGCCAGTAGTTTTCAGAACACTGAAGCTTTCTTT.

The chain uses TRBV5-4 and TRBJ1-4; 7 bases match TRBD1. The germline gives CDR1 SGHNT, CDR2 YYREEE (reference sequence). The trim removed 4 bases at V and 8 bases at J, leaving 8 bases unmatched. This CDR3 has 14 residues. The CDR3 loop is CASSPTGPEEKLFF. The CDR3 nucleotides read TGTGCCAGCAGCCCGACAGGGCCGGAGGAAAAACTGTTTTTT.

The chain uses TRBV6-5 and TRBJ2-7; 7 bases are a match to TRBD1. With V trimmed by 6 bases and J by 4 bases, 3 bases remained unmatched. The CDR3 covers 12 residues. Germline V gene sequence: CDR1 MNHEY, CDR2 SVGAGI. In nucleotides, the CDR3 is TGTGCCAGCAGGACAGGGCAGTACGAGCAGTACTTC. The encoded protein is CASRTGQYEQYF.

The rearrangement uses TRBV6-1 and TRBJ1-4, with D possibly being TRBD1 (6 bases). V was trimmed by 5 bases and J by 4 bases, leaving 14 bases between them. Germline values: CDR1 MNHNS, CDR2 SASEGT. The CDR3 runs 15 residues. DNA for the CDR3: TGTGCCAGCAGTTCTTTTCAGGGGATTAATGAAAAACTGTTTTTT. Amino acids: CASSSFQGINEKLFF.

Concerning this clone itself: Its ends do not fully match the called genes, so a read error is possible. Additional DNA sequences in this sample encode the identical CDR3. This chain connects TRBV7-8 to TRBJ1-1; D call uncertain. This CDR3 has 14 amino acids. Germline assignment: CDR1 SGHVS and CDR2 FQNEAQ. The CDR3 DNA reads as TGTGCCAGCAGCTTAGGCAGGCTGAACACTGAGGCTTTCTTT. Translated, it gives CASSLGRLNTEAFF.

In this sample, this clone turned up a few times. The CDR3 sequence is CASSRITGTGFNEQFF. DNA for the CDR3: TGTGCCAGCAGCCGGATCACCGGGACAGGGTTTAATGAGCAGTTCTTC. This sequence joins TRBV14 and TRBJ2-1, with TRBD1 identical over 9 bases. V lost 4 bases to trimming and J lost 7 bases; unmatched junction nucleotides: 11. Germline V gene lookup returns CDR1 SGHDN and CDR2 FVKESK. The CDR3 has 16 residues. Using reference TRBV14 and TRBJ2-1 for the parts outside the CDR3, the full variable domain is EAGVTQFPSHSVIEKGQTVTLRCDPISGHDNLYWYRRVMGKEIKFLLHFVKESKQDESGMPNNRFLAERTGGTYSTLKVQPAELEDSGVYFCASSRITGTGFNEQFFGPGTRLTVL.